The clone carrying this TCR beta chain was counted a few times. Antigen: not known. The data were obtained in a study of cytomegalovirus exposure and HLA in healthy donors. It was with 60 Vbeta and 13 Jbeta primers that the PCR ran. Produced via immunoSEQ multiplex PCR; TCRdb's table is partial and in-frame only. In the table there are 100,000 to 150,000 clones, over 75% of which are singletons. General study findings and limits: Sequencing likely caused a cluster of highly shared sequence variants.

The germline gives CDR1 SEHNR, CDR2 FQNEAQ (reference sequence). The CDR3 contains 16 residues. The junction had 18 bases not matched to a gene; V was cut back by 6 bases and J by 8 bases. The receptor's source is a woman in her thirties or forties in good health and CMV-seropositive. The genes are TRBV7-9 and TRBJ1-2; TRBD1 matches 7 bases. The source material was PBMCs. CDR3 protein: CASSSSVGDRGEGYTF. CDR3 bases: TGTGCCAGCAGTTCCTCCGTTGGGGACAGAGGTGAAGGCTACACCTTC.